Below are 10 T cell receptor beta chains sequenced from a single sample in a study of beta chain features in type 1 diabetes listed by TCRdb under 2018. The protocol used for the library was the immunoSEQ multiplex PCR assay. All of the isolated RNA was reverse transcribed with the High Capacity cDNA Reverse Transcription Kit, so expressed TCRB transcripts were sequenced. The source is immuneACCESS, and TCRdb retained only in-frame sequences with V and J called. Part of the clones is not carried over; for the studies checked, unresolved V genes explain less than half of this, and the remainder is unexplained. The sample table holds about 620,000 clones, of which roughly 16% were seen once. Of the sample, around 0.095% is held by the ten largest clones. The sample was naive CD4+ T cells from blood. Per the publication, the cell subset or site label means: true naive CD4+ T cells. All receptors derive from a man younger than 35 in good health.

The DNA for the CDR3 is TGTGCCAGCAGGAGAGGGGGCTACGAGCAGTACTTC. Its translation is CASRRGGYEQYF. The chain employs TRBV21-1 and TRBJ2-7; TRBD1, the table's D call, lacks a check against the DNA. TRBV21-1 constitutes a pseudogene. The CDR3 has 12 residues.

There are a few counts of this clone. This chain uses TRBV7-2 with TRBJ2-5, with a possible D match to TRBD1 (5 bases). The CDR3 is 15 residues long. Trimming pared 5 bases from V and 0 bases from J, leaving 13 bases between. Germline V gene sequence: CDR1 SGHTA, CDR2 FQGNSA. CDR3 sequence reads: CASSLSTVYQETQYF. For the CDR3, the DNA is TGTGCCAGCAGCCTATCGACAGTTTACCAAGAGACCCAGTACTTC.

This clone was seen a handful of times. This chain links TRBV11-2 with TRBJ2-1, with D unclear. CDR1 and CDR2 (germline): SGHAT, FQNNGV. The germline V and J ends were trimmed by 1 base and 7 bases, with 14 bases remaining between them. The CDR3 is 15 amino acids. The CDR3: CASSLGGGLLNEQFF. The DNA for the CDR3 is TGTGCCAGCAGCTTAGGGGGTGGCCTACTGAATGAGCAGTTCTTC.

This chain connects TRBV2 to TRBJ2-2, with TRBD1 matching over 11 bases. This CDR3 contains 13 residues. After removal of 6 bases from V and 6 bases from J, the junction contained 0 bases not matched to a gene. Germline CDR1 and CDR2: SNHLY and FYNNEI. The CDR3 loop is CASRGQGAGELFF. The CDR3 DNA sequence: TGTGCCAGCAGGGGACAGGGGGCCGGGGAGCTGTTTTTT.

This clone has only a few counts. The V and J genes are TRBV7-6 and TRBJ2-7; D possibly corresponds to TRBD2 (5 bases). Trimming shortened V by 5 bases and J by 7 bases, and 15 bases separated the two germline ends. The CDR3 contains 13 residues. CDR1 and CDR2 from the germline V gene are SGHVS and FNYEAQ. The CDR3, as DNA: TGTGCCAGCAGCCGACGGGAAAGCGGAGAGCAGTACTTC. Amino acids: CASSRRESGEQYF.

The chain combines TRBV6-5 with TRBJ1-1, with D hard to call. The V gene lost 6 bases and the J gene lost 10 bases, with 15 bases spanning the gap. Germline CDR1 and CDR2: MNHEY and SVGAGI. This CDR3 region has 12 residues. CDR3 residues: CASSERRAGAFF. CDR3 nucleotide sequence: TGTGCCAGCAGCGAACGAAGGGCGGGAGCTTTCTTT.

This clone has more than one count but fewer than ten. The genes are TRBV4-3 and TRBJ2-5; TRBD1 might be the D (5 bases). V lost 3 bases to trimming and J lost 1 base, with 15 bases between them. This CDR3 contains 16 residues. Germline V lookup: CDR1 LGHNA, CDR2 YSLEER. CDR3 protein: CASSQGSRAGQETQYF. The CDR3, as DNA: TGCGCCAGCAGCCAGGGGTCCAGGGCCGGCCAAGAGACCCAGTACTTC.

J is TRBJ2-1 and V is TRBV19; 9 positions agree with TRBD2. This CDR3 has 16 amino acids. J gave up 2 bases and V 6 bases, and 8 bases lay outside the gene matches. The germline V gene encodes CDR1 LNHDA and CDR2 SQIVND (reference sequence). The CDR3 loop is CASSVPAGGTYNEQFF. The CDR3 nucleotides are TGTGCCAGTAGCGTACCCGCGGGGGGGACCTACAATGAGCAGTTCTTC.

In this sample, this clone turned up a few times. V and J are TRBV25-1 and TRBJ2-5; no clear D. Germline CDR1 MGHDK, CDR2 SYGVNS. Trimming left V 3 bases short and J 2 bases short, with 10 bases between. The CDR3 has 14 amino acids. The CDR3 DNA sequence: TGTGCCAGCAGTGAGTCATTGGGGCAAGAGACCCAGTACTTC. Its translation: CASSESLGQETQYF.

This clone has more than one count but fewer than ten. The V gene is TRBV5-1, the J gene TRBJ1-2, with D hard to call. V was clipped by 7 bases and J by 0 bases, with 10 bases between them. The CDR3 sequence is 13 residues long. Germline CDR1 reads SGHRS; CDR2 reads YFSETQ. CDR3 residues: CASAPTTNYGYTF. For the CDR3, the DNA is TGCGCCAGCGCCCCAACAACTAACTATGGCTACACCTTC.